This TCR beta chain emerged from a study of tumor-infiltrating lymphocytes in primary liver carcinoma. As for the study in general: Per sample, productive TCRbeta reads numbered roughly 3.65 to 7.13 million, similar across tissue types.

Study-wide results and limits: Tumor tissue displayed a significantly greater top-250-clone fraction than blood (p = 0.039). Lower overlap was observed for tumor-adjacent and tumor-blood pairs relative to tumor region pairs.

Using a constant-region primer together with ProtoScript II reverse transcriptase, TCR beta cDNA was made from around 500 ng of total RNA. Researchers made the TCR beta libraries by running three nested multiplex PCR rounds with slightly modified ARM-PCR. TRBV1-TRBV30 forward primers paired with a C-beta reverse primer drove the first two PCR rounds, approximately 11 cycles each. TCRdb passed the multiplex PCR reads through MiXCR, listing each CDR3 protein once. The data show 180,000 or so distinct CDR3 sequences, with about 60% seen just once and under 75% held by the top ten. Germline DNA was also extracted, with blood RNA taken from unsorted whole blood. Remarks on this clonotype: Its antigen is as yet unknown.

Trimming removed 1 base from V and 4 bases from J, with 20 bases in between. The CDR3 extends over 17 amino acids. This TCR was recovered from a man in his forties with primary liver carcinoma and hepatitis B virus infection. The rearrangement uses TRBV12-3 or TRBV12-4 and TRBJ2-7; a weak D match, TRBD2 (6 bases). Sample: peripheral blood. CDR3 nucleotides: TGTGCCAGCAGTTTAGGTCTGGGGGAGGTAAGACTTTACGAGCAGTACTTC. Its translation: CASSLGLGEVRLYEQYF.